This T cell receptor (beta chain) was observed in a study of response to subunit inactivated influenza vaccine. TCRdb fed the RT-PCR reads into MiXCR, producing one record per CDR3 protein. Found here are hundreds of thousands of distinct CDR3 sequences, approximately 15% of them singletons; the top ten hold 2.5% to 3.5%. Study outcomes and limitations: A suggestion made by the authors is that each seasonal influenza vaccination recruits few new T cells.

This clonotype was observed many times. Its specificity is unknown. The input for sequencing was CD4+ T cells sorted from PBMCs, taken less than 30 months after vaccination. The sequence derives from a man aged 45 to 70 who received an inactivated influenza vaccine.

CDR3: CSVDRAGRRAETQYF. CDR3 coding DNA: TGCAGCGTTGACAGAGCCGGCAGAAGGGCAGAGACCCAGTACTTC. The chain has TRBV29-1 and TRBJ2-5; D unclear. Germline assignment: CDR1 SQVTM and CDR2 ANQGSEA. V was clipped by 3 bases and J by 4 bases, with 18 bases between them. This CDR3 contains 15 residues.